The TCR beta chain described here comes from a study of cytomegalovirus exposure and HLA in healthy donors. Findings and caveats of the study: In vitro work confirmed that a few CMV-associated chains recognize CMV antigens.

A note on this clone: Its target is not known.

Trimming removed 0 bases at V and 1 base at J, with 9 bases between. In germline, CDR1 is MNHNY, CDR2 SVGAGI (reference sequence). The CDR3 spans 15 residues. PCR involved 60 Vbeta and 13 Jbeta primers. Using immunoSEQ multiplex PCR, the repertoire was profiled, and TCRdb retains in-frame clones only, with some absent. Of 100,000 to 150,000 clones listed, around four fifths were seen once; the top ten hold roughly 1.2%. This sequence joins TRBV6-6 and TRBJ1-1; no firm D call. Sequencing input: PBMCs. This receptor was taken from a boy aged 5-17 years in good health and CMV-seronegative. CDR3 sequence (DNA): TGTGCCAGCAGTTACTCGACTGTGGGGAACACTGAAGCTTTCTTT. This gives the protein CASSYSTVGNTEAFF.